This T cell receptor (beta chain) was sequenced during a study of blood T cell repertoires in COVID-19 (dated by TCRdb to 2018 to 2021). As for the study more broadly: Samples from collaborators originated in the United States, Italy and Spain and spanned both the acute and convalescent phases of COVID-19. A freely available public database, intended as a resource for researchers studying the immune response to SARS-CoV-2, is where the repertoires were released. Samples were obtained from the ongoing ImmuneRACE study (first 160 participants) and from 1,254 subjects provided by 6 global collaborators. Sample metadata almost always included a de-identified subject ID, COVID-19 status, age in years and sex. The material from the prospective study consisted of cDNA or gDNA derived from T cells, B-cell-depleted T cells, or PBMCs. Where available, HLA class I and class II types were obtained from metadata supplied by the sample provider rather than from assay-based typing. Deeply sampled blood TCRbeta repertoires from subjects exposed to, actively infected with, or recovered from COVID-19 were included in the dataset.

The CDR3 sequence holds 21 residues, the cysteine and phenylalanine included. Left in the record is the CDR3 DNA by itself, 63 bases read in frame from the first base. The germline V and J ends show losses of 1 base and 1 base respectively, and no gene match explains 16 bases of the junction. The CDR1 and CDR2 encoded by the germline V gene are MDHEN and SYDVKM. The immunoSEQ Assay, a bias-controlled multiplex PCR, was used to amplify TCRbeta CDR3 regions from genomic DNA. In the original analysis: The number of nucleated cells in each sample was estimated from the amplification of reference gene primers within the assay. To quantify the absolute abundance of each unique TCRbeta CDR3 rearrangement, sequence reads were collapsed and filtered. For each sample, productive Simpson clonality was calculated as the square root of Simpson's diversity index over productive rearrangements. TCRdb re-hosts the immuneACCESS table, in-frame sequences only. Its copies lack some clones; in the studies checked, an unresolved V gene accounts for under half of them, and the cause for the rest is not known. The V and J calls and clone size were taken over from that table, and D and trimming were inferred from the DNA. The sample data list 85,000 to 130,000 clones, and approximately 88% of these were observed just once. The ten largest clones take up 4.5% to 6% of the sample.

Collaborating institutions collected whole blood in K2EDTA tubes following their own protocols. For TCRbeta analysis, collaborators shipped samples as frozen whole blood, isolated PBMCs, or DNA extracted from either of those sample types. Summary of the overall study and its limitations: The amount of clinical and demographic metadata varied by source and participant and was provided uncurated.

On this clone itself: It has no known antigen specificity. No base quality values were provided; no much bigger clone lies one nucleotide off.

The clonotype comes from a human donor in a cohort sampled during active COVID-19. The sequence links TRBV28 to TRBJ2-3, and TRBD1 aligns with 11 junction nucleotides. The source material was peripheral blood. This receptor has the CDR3 CASSLLSWDRGGASGTDTQYF. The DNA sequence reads TGTGCCAGCAGTTTATTGAGCTGGGACAGGGGGGGAGCTAGTGGCACAGATACGCAGTATTTT. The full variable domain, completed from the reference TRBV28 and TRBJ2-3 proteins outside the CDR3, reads DVKVTQSSRYLVKRTGEKVFLECVQDMDHENMFWYRQDPGLGLRLIYFSYDVKMKEKGDIPEGYSVSREKKERFSLILESASTNQTSMYLCASSLLSWDRGGASGTDTQYFGPGTRLTVL.